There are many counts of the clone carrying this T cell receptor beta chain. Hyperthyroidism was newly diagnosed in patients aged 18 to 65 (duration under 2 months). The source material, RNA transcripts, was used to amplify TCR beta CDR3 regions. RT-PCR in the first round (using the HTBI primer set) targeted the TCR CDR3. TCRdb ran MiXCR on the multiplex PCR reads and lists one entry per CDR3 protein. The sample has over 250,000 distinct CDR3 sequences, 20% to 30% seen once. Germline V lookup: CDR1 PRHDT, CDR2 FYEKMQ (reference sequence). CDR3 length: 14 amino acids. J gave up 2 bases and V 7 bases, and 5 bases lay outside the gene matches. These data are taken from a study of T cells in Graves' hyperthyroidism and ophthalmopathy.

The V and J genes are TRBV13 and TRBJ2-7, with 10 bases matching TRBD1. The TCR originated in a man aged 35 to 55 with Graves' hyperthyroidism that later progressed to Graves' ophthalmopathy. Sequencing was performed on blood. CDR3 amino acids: CASNKGQGAYEQYF. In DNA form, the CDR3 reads TGTGCCAGCAACAAAGGACAGGGGGCCTACGAGCAGTACTTC.